This T cell receptor (beta chain) was identified in a study of blood T cells in healthy people across ages. A J-beta primer mix and a sample-barcoded 5' primer were used in a second PCR of roughly 6 to 11 cycles. MiXCR, run by TCRdb on the 5' RACE reads, gives a single entry per CDR3 protein. The data show 850,000 to 1,300,000 distinct CDR3 sequences, more than 35% seen once. This clonotype was picked up a small number of times. Donors ranged from about 6 to 95 years old and were healthy Caucasians in Russia. Isolation recovered at least 6 million PBMCs from every sample. A minimum of 5 micrograms of total RNA was extracted per sample. CDR1 is DFQATT, CDR2 SNEGSKA, per germline (reference sequence). The CDR3 length is 14 residues. Trimming removed 6 bases from V and 6 bases from J; junction bases left unmatched: 11.

The sample consisted of blood. The sequence came from a woman aged 55 to 70 in good health. The chain has TRBV20-1 and TRBJ2-4; 7 bases match TRBD1. CDR3 loop: CSAIPGTAVNIQYF. The CDR3 region has the DNA TGCAGTGCCATTCCCGGGACAGCCGTAAACATTCAGTACTTC.